A few counts support the clone carrying this T cell receptor (beta chain). These data originate in a study of CD8+CD57+ T cells in acquired aplastic anemia. Flow cytometry had shown expanded CD8+CD57+ cells in the patients chosen for sequencing. The CDR3 is 15 amino acids. Germline V gives CDR1 MNHNS, CDR2 SASEGT. V shed 5 bases and J shed 8 bases, with 21 bases lying between them. Genomic DNA was employed as the template in profiling TCR beta VDJ and CDR3. TCRdb reanalysed the reads using MiXCR and keeps one entry per CDR3 protein. The table shows approximately 470,000 distinct CDR3 sequences, with approximately 32% occurring only once.

The gene calls are TRBV6-1 and TRBJ1-2; TRBD1 is a possible D gene (6 bases). This clonotype was sampled from a human donor with aplastic anemia. Sequenced input: sorted CD4+, CD8+, or CD8+CD57+ T cells (not recorded which) from PBMCs. In DNA, the CDR3 is TGTGCCAGCAGTCGGGAAAAACAGGGATTTGGCGGCTACACCTTC. Translated: CASSREKQGFGGYTF.